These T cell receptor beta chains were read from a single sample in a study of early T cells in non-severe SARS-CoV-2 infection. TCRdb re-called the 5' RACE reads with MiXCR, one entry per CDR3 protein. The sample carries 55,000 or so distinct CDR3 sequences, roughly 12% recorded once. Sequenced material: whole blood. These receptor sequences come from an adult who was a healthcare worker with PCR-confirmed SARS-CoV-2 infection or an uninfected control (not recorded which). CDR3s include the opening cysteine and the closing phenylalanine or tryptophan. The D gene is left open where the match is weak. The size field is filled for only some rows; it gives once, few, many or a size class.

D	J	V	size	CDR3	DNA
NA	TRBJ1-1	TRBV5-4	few	CASSLAEVEENTEAFF	TGTGCCAGCAGCTTGGCCGAGGTCGAGGAGAACACTGAAGCTTTCTTT
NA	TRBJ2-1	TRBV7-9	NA	CASREGARPNEQFF	TGTGCCAGCCGCGAAGGGGCTAGACCCAATGAGCAGTTCTTC
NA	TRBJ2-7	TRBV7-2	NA	CASIYDARGISEQYF	TGTGCCAGCATTTATGATGCCAGGGGAATTAGCGAGCAGTACTTC
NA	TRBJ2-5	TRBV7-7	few	CASSPYGGGAQETQYF	TGTGCCAGCAGCCCCTATGGCGGCGGGGCCCAAGAGACCCAGTACTTC
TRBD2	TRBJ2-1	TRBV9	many	CASSAAGTNNEQFF	TGTGCCAGCAGCGCGGCCGGGACTAACAATGAGCAGTTCTTC
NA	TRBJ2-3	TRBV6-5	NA	CASSSRDTSTDTQYF	TGTGCCAGCAGTAGTCGGGACACTAGCACAGATACGCAGTATTTT
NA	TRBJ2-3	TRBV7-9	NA	CASSWTYLAFSSTDTQYF	TGTGCCAGCAGCTGGACCTACTTGGCGTTTTCTAGCACAGATACGCAGTATTTT
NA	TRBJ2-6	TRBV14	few	CASSLFQGQSSGANVLTF	TGTGCCAGCAGCCTCTTTCAGGGGCAAAGCTCTGGGGCCAACGTCCTGACTTTC
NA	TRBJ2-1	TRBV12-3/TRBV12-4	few	CASSDPYNEQFF	TGTGCCAGCAGCGACCCGTACAATGAGCAGTTCTTC
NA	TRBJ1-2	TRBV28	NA	CASSFYIYGYTF	TGTGCCAGCAGTTTCTATATCTATGGCTACACCTTC
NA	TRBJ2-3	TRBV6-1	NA	CASTGSTDTQYF	TGTGCCAGCACCGGTAGCACAGATACGCAGTATTTT
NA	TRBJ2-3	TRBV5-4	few	CASSLFGGTSQYF	TGTGCCAGCAGCTTGTTTGGGGGAACTAGCCAGTATTTT
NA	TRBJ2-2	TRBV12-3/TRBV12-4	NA	CASSLVRVLNTGELFF	TGTGCCAGCAGTTTAGTGCGGGTGCTGAACACCGGGGAGCTGTTTTTT
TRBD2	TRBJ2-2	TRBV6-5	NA	CASSPRFSSGDLFF	TGTGCCAGCAGTCCTCGTTTTTCGAGCGGGGATCTGTTTTTT
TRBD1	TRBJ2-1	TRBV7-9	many	CASSLGDRNSYNEQFF	TGTGCCAGCAGCTTAGGGGACAGGAATTCCTACAATGAGCAGTTCTTC
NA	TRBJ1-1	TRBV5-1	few	CASSLAGVDNTNTEAFF	TGCGCCAGCAGCTTGGCCGGGGTGGACAACACGAACACTGAAGCTTTCTTT
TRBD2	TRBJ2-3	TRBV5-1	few	CASSLEQRGGGDTQYF	TGCGCCAGCAGCTTGGAGCAGCGGGGGGGCGGCGATACGCAGTATTTT
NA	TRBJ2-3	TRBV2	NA	CASPPGGSTDTQYF	TGTGCCAGCCCCCCAGGGGGGAGCACAGATACGCAGTATTTT
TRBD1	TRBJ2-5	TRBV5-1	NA	CASSLGQGQETQYF	TGCGCCAGCAGCTTGGGACAGGGACAAGAGACCCAGTACTTC
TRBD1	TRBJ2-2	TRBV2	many	CASRTGQTYTGELFF	TGTGCCAGCAGAACGGGACAGACATACACCGGGGAGCTGTTTTTT
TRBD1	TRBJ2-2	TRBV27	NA	CASRTGQGTTGELFF	TGTGCCAGCAGAACGGGACAGGGTACCACCGGGGAGCTGTTTTTT
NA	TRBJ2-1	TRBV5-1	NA	CASSGGLRSYNEQFF	TGCGCCAGCAGCGGGGGACTCCGCTCCTACAATGAGCAGTTCTTC
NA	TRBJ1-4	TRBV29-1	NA	CSAREAAYNEKLFF	TGCAGCGCCCGCGAGGCAGCCTACAATGAAAAACTGTTTTTT
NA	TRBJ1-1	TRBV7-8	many	CASSLVGGGTEAFF	TGTGCCAGCAGCTTAGTGGGGGGAGGCACTGAAGCTTTCTTT
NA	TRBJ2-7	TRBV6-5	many	CASSLGASYEQYF	TGTGCCAGCAGTTTGGGGGCATCGTACGAGCAGTACTTC
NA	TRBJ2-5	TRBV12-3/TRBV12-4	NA	CASSPQGQETQYF	TGTGCCAGCAGCCCTCAGGGGCAAGAGACCCAGTACTTC
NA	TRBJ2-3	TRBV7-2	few	CASSPLAVTRGDTQYF	TGTGCCAGCAGCCCCTTAGCGGTTACTCGCGGAGATACGCAGTATTTT
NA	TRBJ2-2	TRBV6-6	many	CASSVYGERDTGELFF	TGTGCCAGCAGTGTCTACGGGGAGCGAGACACCGGGGAGCTGTTTTTT
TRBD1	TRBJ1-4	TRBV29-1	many	CSVDREMEGKLFF	TGCAGCGTCGACAGGGAGATGGAGGGAAAACTGTTTTTT
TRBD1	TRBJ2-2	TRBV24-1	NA	CATSTGQAGTGELFF	TGTGCCACCAGCACAGGACAGGCGGGCACCGGGGAGCTGTTTTTT
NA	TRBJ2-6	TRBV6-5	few	CASSNQDRDYSGANVLTF	TGTGCCAGCAGTAACCAGGACAGGGACTACTCTGGGGCCAACGTCCTGACTTTC
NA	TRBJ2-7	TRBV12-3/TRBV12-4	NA	CASSLRGHEQYF	TGTGCCAGCAGTTTAAGAGGACACGAGCAGTACTTC
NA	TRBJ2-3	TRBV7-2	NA	CASSPVVADEGTQYF	TGTGCCAGCAGCCCCGTGGTAGCGGACGAGGGTACGCAGTATTTT
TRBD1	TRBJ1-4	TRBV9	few	CASSVSQGAYNEKLFF	TGTGCCAGCAGCGTATCCCAGGGGGCCTATAATGAAAAACTGTTTTTT